This TCR beta chain was sequenced in a study of blood T cell repertoires in COVID-19. Trimming pared 5 bases from V and 7 bases from J, leaving 18 bases between. The CDR3 is 15 residues long. Per the germline V gene, CDR1 is LNHDA and CDR2 is SQIVND (reference sequence). Sequencing was performed with immunoSEQ multiplex PCR; in TCRdb, only in-frame clones are kept and a portion is missing. The table lists roughly 240,000 clones, 70% to 90% of them singletons. The source is a man aged 18 to 30 with active or convalescent COVID-19. The V gene is TRBV19, the J gene TRBJ1-5; no firm D call. The sequenced material came from peripheral blood. CDR3 nucleotides: TGTGCCAGTAGTCCACCCCGGGAAGGAGGCCAGCCCCAGCATTTT. Residues: CASSPPREGGQPQHF.